This TCR beta chain is drawn from a study of beta chain features in type 1 diabetes. Study-level background: Patients were similar to healthy donors in age and gender (as well as in cell yields).

Each donor gave one heparinised blood draw averaging around 120 mL. A sort by CD45RO/CCR7/CD25/CD127/CD95/CD27 yielded CD4+ naive, central memory, regulatory and stem cell-like memory cells. As to this clone: Its antigen remains unknown.

Study findings and constraints: An over-representation of cells with high TCR expression could result from cDNA sequencing.

What was sequenced were expressed TCRB transcripts, since all of the isolated RNA had been reverse transcribed. This table comes from immunoSEQ multiplex PCR, and its TCRdb copy is limited to in-frame clones, with some not included. The table lists hundreds of thousands of clones, roughly two thirds of them singletons. This CDR3 has 14 residues. Deletions cut 5 bases from V and 0 bases from J, with 11 bases between. Germline assignment: CDR1 SQVTM and CDR2 ANQGSEA. Sequencing was performed on naive CD4+ T cells from blood. J is TRBJ2-4 and V is TRBV29-1; the D is unclear. The receptor comes from a man between 25 and 39 years old in good health. The CDR3 DNA reads TGCAGCGTTCGAGGAAAACTAGCCAAAAACATTCAGTACTTC. Its protein is CSVRGKLAKNIQYF.